This T cell receptor beta chain was recovered during a study of spatial heterogeneity in lung cancer. Across the study: The cohort: 70 to 75 early-stage, untreated non-small cell lung cancer patients. Taken at a median of about two years after resection, follow-up PBMC samples underwent sequencing when available. Beta-chain sequences consistently outnumbered alpha-chain sequences in detection.

The CDR3 is 17 amino acids. Per the germline V gene, CDR1 is SGDLS and CDR2 is YYNGEE. After removal of 4 bases from V and 6 bases from J, the junction contained 15 bases not matched to a gene. Stated time point: blood at routine non-recurrence follow-up after resection. In the library, each TCR cDNA molecule bore its own unique molecular identifier. TCRdb called the 5' RACE reads again in MiXCR, with one record for every CDR3 protein. The sample shows under 150,000 distinct CDR3 sequences, about a tenth of them seen only once. The sequence derives from a female donor with early-stage non-small cell lung cancer. The sequenced sample was PBMCs, obtained at follow-up. This chain uses TRBV9 with TRBJ2-2; TRBD2 matches 7 bases. The CDR3 protein is CASSQGAGTISSGELFF. The CDR3, as DNA: TGTGCCAGCAGCCAAGGGGCAGGGACTATTTCCTCCGGGGAGCTGTTTTTT.